A single sample is the source of the 31 T cell receptor beta chains below, sequenced in a study of beta chain features in type 1 diabetes. Isolated RNA was reverse transcribed in full, so expressed TCRB transcripts were sequenced. The assay was immunoSEQ multiplex PCR, and TCRdb's table has in-frame clones only and misses some. The top ten clones hold approximately 6.7% of a sample with about 320,000 clones, 14% of them seen once. The sequencing sample was made of central memory CD4+ T cells from blood. These receptors originate from a man between 25 and 39 years old in good health.

This clone showed up just a few times. CDR3 sequence reads: CASSPEAKVGYGYTF. In DNA, the CDR3 is TGTGCCAGCAGCCCCGAGGCGAAGGTAGGCTATGGCTACACCTTC. The rearrangement links TRBV5-4 to TRBJ1-2; D is uncertain. With 4 bases removed from V and 4 bases from J, the gap between germline ends came to 17 bases. Germline CDR1 SGHNT, CDR2 YYREEE (reference sequence). This CDR3 comprises 15 residues.

The chain joins TRBV7-9 to TRBJ1-2, with 7 bases that match TRBD1. CDR1 SEHNR and CDR2 FQNEAQ come from the germline V gene (reference sequence). This CDR3 is 15 amino acids long. V trimming: 5 bases; J trimming: 1 base; junction bases outside the gene matches: 7. The CDR3 reads CASSTTGEGNYGYTF. Here the CDR3 DNA reads TGTGCCAGCAGCACTACAGGGGAGGGTAACTATGGCTACACCTTC.

This clone was counted only a few times. The genes are TRBV4-3 and TRBJ1-2; D perhaps matches TRBD1 (6 bases). The CDR3 is made up of 13 amino acids. From germline, CDR1 is LGHNA and CDR2 YSLEER. V was trimmed by 3 bases and J by 8 bases, leaving 13 bases between them. For the CDR3, the DNA is TGCGCCAGCAGCCAGACGACAGGTGGGGGCTACACCTTC. It translates to CASSQTTGGGYTF.

The table lists this clone with a few counts. The chain combines TRBV13 with TRBJ2-3, with TRBD2 matching 11 bases. Germline V lookup: CDR1 PRHDT, CDR2 FYEKMQ (reference sequence). This CDR3 comprises 17 residues. Trimming took 5 bases from V and 6 from J; bases not matched to a gene: 13. DNA of the CDR3: TGTGCCAGCAGCACCGGGACTAGCGGCCCGAGGGTGGATACGCAGTATTTT. Protein: CASSTGTSGPRVDTQYF. The full variable domain, rest sourced from reference TRBV13 and TRBJ2-3, is AAGVIQSPRHLIKEKRETATLKCYPIPRHDTVYWYQQGPGQDPQFLISFYEKMQSDKGSIPDRFSAQQFSDYHSELNMSSLELGDSALYFCASSTGTSGPRVDTQYFGPGTRLTVL.

The rearrangement uses TRBV9 and TRBJ2-7; either TRBD1 or TRBD2 may supply D (5 bases each). CDR3 size: 15 residues. Germline CDR1 and CDR2: SGDLS and YYNGEE. With 0 bases removed from V and 3 bases from J, the gap between germline ends came to 13 bases. CDR3 sequence: CASSVAPGPYYEQYF. CDR3 DNA: TGTGCCAGCAGCGTAGCTCCGGGACCCTACTACGAGCAGTACTTC.

This clone came up many times. This rearrangement joins TRBV7-3 to TRBJ2-4, with TRBD2 identical over 8 bases. Per the germline V gene, CDR1 is SGHTA and CDR2 is FQGTGA. The CDR3 is made up of 15 amino acids. Germline trimming cut 4 bases from V and 6 bases from J; bases unmatched to any gene: 8. CDR3 bases: TGTGCCAGCAGCTCCTCAAGCGGGAGTGGAAACATTCAGTACTTC. Amino acid sequence: CASSSSSGSGNIQYF.

V and J are TRBV18 and TRBJ2-1, with D unclear. CDR1 and CDR2 (germline): KGHSH, LQKENI. V lost 3 bases to trimming and J lost 4 bases, with 16 bases between them. CDR3 length: 16 amino acids. The CDR3 spells CASSPPRTPPYNEQFF. The CDR3 DNA follows: TGTGCCAGCTCACCCCCACGGACCCCCCCTTACAATGAGCAGTTCTTC.

With respect to this clone: Other DNA sequences in this specimen translate into the identical CDR3. The V and J genes are TRBV5-4 and TRBJ2-3; 12 bases align to TRBD2. The trim removed 0 bases at V and 1 base at J, leaving 0 bases unmatched. Germline CDR1 SGHNT, CDR2 YYREEE (reference sequence). CDR3 length equals 16 residues. CDR3 sequence (DNA): TGTGCCAGCAGCTTGGGACTAGCGGGAGGCACAGATACGCAGTATTTT. Encoded protein: CASSLGLAGGTDTQYF.

This clone was counted a few times. The V gene is TRBV4-2, the J gene TRBJ2-1; D gene uncertain. CDR3 size: 13 residues. Trimming pared 3 bases from V and 7 bases from J, leaving 10 bases between. Germline V gives CDR1 LGHNA, CDR2 YNFKEQ. In DNA form, the CDR3 reads TGTGCCAGCAGCCAGGCTCGTGCGAATGAGCAGTTCTTC. Protein: CASSQARANEQFF.

This clone was counted a few times. V and J are TRBV19 and TRBJ1-1; TRBD1 matches at 9 bases. The V gene end was trimmed by 3 bases and the J gene end by 6 bases; junction bases not matched to a gene: 8. CDR3 length: 15 residues. The germline V gene has CDR1 LNHDA and CDR2 SQIVND (reference sequence). This chain's CDR3 is CASSITGTGRAEAFF. CDR3 sequence (DNA): TGTGCCAGTAGTATCACCGGGACAGGGCGTGCTGAAGCTTTCTTT. Complete variable domain (other parts from reference TRBV19 and TRBJ1-1): DGGITQSPKYLFRKEGQNVTLSCEQNLNHDAMYWYRQDPGQGLRLIYYSQIVNDFQKGDIAEGYSVSREKKESFPLTVTSAQKNPTAFYLCASSITGTGRAEAFFGQGTRLTVV.

This clone was found a few times. The chain is built from TRBV5-6 and TRBJ2-3; D possibly corresponds to TRBD2 (6 bases). CDR3 size: 15 residues. V lost 0 bases and J 0 bases, leaving 8 bases between the germline ends. The germline V gene encodes CDR1 SGHDT and CDR2 YYEEEE. The DNA of the CDR3 is TGTGCCAGCAGCTTGGAGGCGGGGAGCACAGATACGCAGTATTTT. This sequence encodes CASSLEAGSTDTQYF.

This chain connects TRBV11-2 to TRBJ1-3; no definite D call. CDR1 and CDR2 from the germline V gene are SGHAT and FQNNGV. The CDR3 consists of 14 residues. Trimming took 5 bases from V and 2 from J, leaving 10 bases between them. CDR3 in amino acids: CASSLSRAGNTIYF. In nucleotides, the CDR3 is TGTGCCAGCAGCCTGTCGAGAGCTGGAAACACCATATATTTT.

The rearrangement joins TRBV4-3 to TRBJ2-2, with 9 bases matching TRBD1. This CDR3 region has 15 residues. The trim removed 4 bases at V and 7 bases at J, leaving 7 bases unmatched. CDR1 and CDR2 from the germline V gene are LGHNA and YSLEER. The DNA for the CDR3 is TGCGCCAGCAGCCCGAAGACGACAGGGGGCGGGGAGCTGTTTTTT. Residues: CASSPKTTGGGELFF.

The chain is built from TRBV5-1 and TRBJ2-5; D is possibly TRBD1 (5 bases). The CDR3 runs to 14 residues. The V gene's germline CDR1 is SGHRS and CDR2 YFSETQ. Trimming cost V 0 bases and J 5 bases, with 11 bases left between them. CDR3 sequence reads: CASSLEGFGETQYF. The CDR3 bases are TGCGCCAGCAGCTTGGAGGGGTTTGGGGAGACCCAGTACTTC.

In this sample, this clone turned up a few times. The chain carries TRBV7-2 and TRBJ2-1, with 10 bases fitting TRBD2. V trimming: 8 bases; J trimming: 5 bases; junction bases outside the gene matches: 9. Germline V gene sequence: CDR1 SGHTA, CDR2 FQGNSA. The CDR3 has 15 residues. Written as DNA, the CDR3 is TGTGCCAGCTCCCGAGGGAGCGGGAGGGACAATGAGCAGTTCTTC. Residues: CASSRGSGRDNEQFF.

This clone was seen a few times. The chain couples TRBV2 to TRBJ2-3; 10 positions match TRBD2. V shed 3 bases, J shed 0 bases, and the junction held 6 bases outside the gene matches. The CDR3 sequence is 17 residues long. The germline V gene has CDR1 SNHLY and CDR2 FYNNEI. The CDR3 loop reads CASSDPSGGDSTDTQYF. The CDR3 bases are TGTGCCAGCAGTGACCCTAGCGGGGGAGATAGCACAGATACGCAGTATTTT.

This clone was seen a few times. V and J are TRBV6-5 and TRBJ1-2, with TRBD1 matching 7 bases. The junction had 6 bases not matched to a gene; V was cut back by 6 bases and J by 8 bases. CDR3 length equals 12 residues. From germline, CDR1 is MNHEY and CDR2 SVGAGI. CDR3 amino acids: CASRLTGSGYTF. Here the CDR3 DNA reads TGTGCCAGCAGGCTGACAGGGTCCGGCTACACCTTC.

This clone has more than one count but fewer than ten. The genes are TRBV19 and TRBJ2-2; 9 bases line up with TRBD1. Germline trimming cut 3 bases from V and 6 bases from J; bases unmatched to any gene: 5. CDR3 length: 15 amino acids. In germline, CDR1 is LNHDA, CDR2 SQIVND (reference sequence). The CDR3 sequence is CASSIGTGISGELFF. DNA for the CDR3: TGTGCCAGTAGTATCGGGACAGGGATTTCCGGGGAGCTGTTTTTT.

Only a few counts were recorded for this clone. The J gene is TRBJ2-4, the V gene TRBV5-4; TRBD2 might be the D (7 bases). Trimming took 0 bases from V and 9 from J, leaving 19 bases between them. The CDR3 is made up of 16 amino acids. Germline-derived CDR1 and CDR2 are SGHNT and YYREEE (reference sequence). The CDR3 protein is CASSLEGGGALGIQYF. DNA of the CDR3: TGTGCCAGCAGCTTGGAAGGGGGAGGGGCGTTAGGCATTCAGTACTTC. Looking up the rest from reference TRBV5-4 and TRBJ2-4 gives the full variable domain: ETGVTQSPTHLIKTRGQQVTLRCSSQSGHNTVSWYQQALGQGPQFIFQYYREEENGRGNFPPRFSGLQFPNYSSELNVNALELDDSALYLCASSLEGGGALGIQYFGAGTRLSVL.

This chain links TRBV9 with TRBJ2-1; 9 positions match TRBD2. With 5 bases clipped from V and 4 bases from J, the junction kept 10 bases outside the gene matches. Germline V gene lookup returns CDR1 SGDLS and CDR2 YYNGEE. This CDR3 has 16 residues. Written as DNA, the CDR3 is TGTGCCAGCAGTCAAACCAGCGGGGGGATTTACAATGAGCAGTTCTTC. Its translation: CASSQTSGGIYNEQFF.

This chain uses TRBV4-3 with TRBJ2-2; possible D gene TRBD2, 5 bases. Germline V gene sequence: CDR1 LGHNA, CDR2 YSLEER. The CDR3 has 16 amino acids. V lost 3 bases and J lost 1, with 12 bases in between. CDR3 sequence (DNA): TGCGCCAGCAGCCAGATGGTTGGGAGGAACACCGGGGAGCTGTTTTTT. Protein: CASSQMVGRNTGELFF.

Concerning this clone: The same CDR3 can be traced to other DNA sequences in this sample. CDR3 bases: TGCGCCAGCAGCTTTAGCGGGGGAAGCACAGATACGCAGTATTTT. It codes for CASSFSGGSTDTQYF. This chain joins TRBV5-1 and TRBJ2-3, with 9 bases lining up with TRBD2. This CDR3 region has 15 residues. CDR1 SGHRS and CDR2 YFSETQ come from the germline V gene. V lost 2 bases and J lost 0; bases outside the gene matches: 1. The complete variable domain, with remaining parts taken from reference TRBV5-1 and TRBJ2-3, reads KAGVTQTPRYLIKTRGQQVTLSCSPISGHRSVSWYQQTPGQGLQFLFEYFSETQRNKGNFPGRFSGRQFSNSRSEMNVSTLELGDSALYLCASSFSGGSTDTQYFGPGTRLTVL.

The sample holds a few counts of this clone. The J gene is TRBJ2-5, the V gene TRBV5-1; 7 bases align to TRBD2. The CDR3 is 14 residues long. From germline, CDR1 is SGHRS and CDR2 YFSETQ. Germline trimming cut 2 bases from V and 3 bases from J; bases unmatched to any gene: 4. Here the CDR3 reads CASSFTSAKETQYF. DNA of the CDR3: TGCGCCAGCAGCTTTACTAGCGCAAAAGAGACCCAGTACTTC.

The sample holds a few counts of this clone. The chain joins TRBV6-1 to TRBJ2-1, with TRBD1 as a possible D gene (5 bases). The CDR3 runs 14 residues. Trimming removed 5 bases at V and 9 bases at J, with 17 bases between. The germline V gene has CDR1 MNHNS and CDR2 SASEGT. The CDR3 DNA reads as TGTGCCAGCAGTCCCATTCTACAGGCTCCTGAGCAGTTCTTC. It codes for CASSPILQAPEQFF.

This clone was detected only a few times. The chain is built from TRBV5-6 and TRBJ1-2, with D maybe TRBD1 (5 bases). The germline gives CDR1 SGHDT, CDR2 YYEEEE. Trimming shortened V by 0 bases and J by 4 bases, and 13 bases separated the two germline ends. The CDR3 spans 15 residues. The CDR3 sequence: CASSLVWDRSYGYTF. DNA of the CDR3: TGTGCCAGCAGCTTGGTCTGGGACCGGAGCTATGGCTACACCTTC.

The J gene is TRBJ2-3, the V gene TRBV7-3; D uncertain. CDR1 and CDR2 (germline): SGHTA, FQGTGA. V lost 5 bases, J lost 8 bases, and 17 bases lay in between. The length of the CDR3 is 14 residues. In nucleotides, the CDR3 is TGTGCCAGCAGCAGAAATTCAGCTTCCCCTACGCAGTATTTT. Translation: CASSRNSASPTQYF.

V and J are TRBV11-3 and TRBJ1-2; no definite D call. This CDR3 comprises 13 residues. Trimming took off 6 bases at V and 2 bases at J, with 10 bases between the two ends. Germline CDR1 reads SGHNT; CDR2 reads YENEEA. CDR3 sequence (DNA): TGTGCCAGCAGTCCGGATGTAAACTATGGCTACACCTTC. This encodes CASSPDVNYGYTF.

Of note for this clone: Since no conserved phenylalanine or tryptophan closes the CDR3, a read error is the likely cause. The chain recombines TRBV14 with TRBJ2-7, with a weak D call TRBD2 (5 bases). Looked up from germline, CDR1 is SGHDN and CDR2 is FVKESK. The CDR3 runs 14 residues. Trimming left V 2 bases short and J 2 bases short, with 10 bases between. CDR3 loop: CASSQWRRTYEQYA. The CDR3 nucleotides are TGTGCCAGCAGCCAATGGAGGAGGACCTACGAGCAGTACGCC.

The CDR3 spells CASSPGGDTQYF. CDR3 nucleotides: TGTGCCAGCAGCCCCGGGGGGGATACGCAGTATTTT. The chain has TRBV7-7 and TRBJ2-3; TRBD2 matches at 7 bases. V lost 5 bases to trimming and J lost 6 bases; unmatched junction nucleotides: 2. This CDR3 has 12 residues. CDR1 is SSHAT and CDR2 is FNYEAQ in the germline V gene (reference sequence).

This clone has a single count. Other DNA sequences of this sample code for an identical CDR3. V usage is TRBV27 and J usage is TRBJ2-6, with D maybe TRBD2 (5 bases). The CDR3 has 14 residues. Germline CDR1 reads MNHEY; CDR2 reads SMNVEV (reference sequence). V shed 6 bases and J shed 1 base, with 7 bases lying between them. The CDR3 spells CASRPGSGANVLTF. The CDR3 DNA sequence: TGTGCCAGCAGGCCGGGGTCTGGGGCCAACGTCCTGACTTTC. The complete variable domain, with remaining parts taken from reference TRBV27 and TRBJ2-6, reads EAQVTQNPRYLITVTGKKLTVTCSQNMNHEYMSWYRQDPGLGLRQIYYSMNVEVTDKGDVPEGYKVSRKEKRNFPLILESPSPNQTSLYFCASRPGSGANVLTFGAGSRLTVL.

To note about this clone: Other DNA sequences in this sample translate to the same CDR3. The V gene is TRBV18, the J gene TRBJ2-7, with D perhaps matching TRBD2 (5 bases). The germline V gene has CDR1 KGHSH and CDR2 LQKENI. Deletions cut 6 bases from V and 3 bases from J, with 12 bases between. This CDR3 comprises 13 residues. CDR3 protein: CASSPGGIYEQYV. The CDR3 DNA is TGTGCCAGCTCCCCAGGAGGAATCTACGAGCAGTACGTC.